This T cell receptor beta chain was sequenced for a study of blood T cell repertoires in COVID-19. As for the study in general: The United States, Italy and Spain were the sources of the acute and convalescent COVID-19 samples. Sources were T cells, B-cell-depleted T cells, or PBMCs; the material itself was cDNA or gDNA.

The V and J ends lost 6 bases and 0 bases respectively, with 17 bases between them. Germline CDR1 reads SGHRS; CDR2 reads YFSETQ. The CDR3 length is 16 residues. Per the study methods: Researchers report that nucleated cell counts were estimated from reference gene primer amplification. Sequenced by immunoSEQ multiplex PCR; TCRdb stores in-frame clones only, minus some. V, J and clone size were drawn from that table, and D and trimming were deduced from the DNA. Of fewer than 90,000 clones listed, roughly 78% were seen once; the top ten hold about 15%. What was sequenced was peripheral blood. The chain has TRBV5-1 and TRBJ2-3, with D perhaps matching TRBD1 (6 bases). The receptor's source is a woman over 75 with acute or convalescent COVID-19. Here the CDR3 DNA reads TGCGCCAGCACCCCGGGGTGGGGGACAAGCACAGATACGCAGTATTTT. Translating gives CASTPGWGTSTDTQYF.